The present TCR beta chain was sequenced within a study of identifying expanded T cells in peripheral blood. TCRdb's copy holds only in-frame clones and misses some; the assay was immunoSEQ multiplex PCR. The sample holds 80,000 to 90,000 clones, 86% seen once. Study-level points and caveats: Clone count variance between roughly 2-week samples rose with total template count. Technical replicates showed approximately 1.2 changed clones; roughly two weeks about 16; four weeks 19.

Points on this clone: The target antigen is unknown. Its ends do not fully match the called genes, so a read error is possible.

No infections or other immune events were documented during collection. CDR3 length: 14 residues. From germline, CDR1 is KGHSH and CDR2 LQKENI. Sequenced: blood. This sequence was found in a person aged 18-70 years in good health. The rearrangement links TRBV18 to TRBJ2-7, with 7 bases fitting TRBD2. This CDR3 is CASSLLGSGDLWDF. Written as DNA, the CDR3 is TGTGCCAGCTCCCTGTTGGGGAGCGGGGACCTTTGGGACTTC.